A selection of T cell receptor beta chains follows, all from one sample in a study of blood T cell repertoires in COVID-19. The assay was immunoSEQ multiplex PCR, and TCRdb's table has in-frame clones only and misses some. The sample shows a few hundred thousand clones, roughly 87% of them seen only once. The specimen sequenced was PBMCs or T cells enriched from blood (not recorded which). Receptors were obtained from a young woman who had recovered from COVID-19. CDR3s include the opening cysteine and the closing phenylalanine or tryptophan. D genes are given only for firm matches. The size field is filled for only some rows; it gives once, few, many or a size class.

TRBJ1-1,TRBD1,TRBV5-4,NA,TGTGCCAGCAGGCGAGAGGGGGCCAACACTGAAGCTTTCTTT,CASRREGANTEAFF
TRBJ2-6,NA,TRBV14,NA,TGTGCCAGCAGGCGGGGGGCCAACGTCCTGACTTTC,CASRRGANVLTF
TRBJ1-1,NA,TRBV12-3/TRBV12-4,NA,TGTGCCAGCAGCCTTACAAGGAACACTGAAGCTTTCTTT,CASSLTRNTEAFF
TRBJ1-1,NA,TRBV28,NA,TGTGCCAGCAGTTCAGGACAGTACGAAAGTGAAGCTTTCTTT,CASSSGQYESEAFF
TRBJ1-5,TRBD1,TRBV28,NA,TGTGCCAGCCCCCCGAATTCAAACAGGGGGCTGTATAGCAATCAGCCCCAGCATTTT,CASPPNSNRGLYSNQPQHF
TRBJ1-2,NA,TRBV5-6,NA,TGTGCCAGCAGCTTGGGCAGGGGCTATGGCTACACCTTC,CASSLGRGYGYTF
TRBJ1-1,NA,TRBV11-2,NA,TGTGCCAGCAGCTTGGGGGGTGTGCGTTATCGCACTGAAGCTTTCTTT,CASSLGGVRYRTEAFF
TRBJ1-2,NA,TRBV19,few,TGTGCCAGTAGTCCGACACGGTATTACGGCTACACCTTC,CASSPTRYYGYTF
TRBJ2-7,TRBD1,TRBV7-9,once,TGTGCCAGCAGCTTAGGGACAGGGGGTGAGCAGTACTTC,CASSLGTGGEQYF
TRBJ1-3,NA,TRBV30,NA,TGTGCCTGCCCGTTTAGGGGGTCTGGAAACACCATATATTTT,CACPFRGSGNTIYF
TRBJ2-2,TRBD1,TRBV15,NA,TGTGCCACCAGCACCCGACAGGGAGCCTTCACCGGGGAGCTGTTTTTT,CATSTRQGAFTGELFF
TRBJ2-2,TRBD2,TRBV7-8,NA,TGTGCCAGCAGCACCGGGGGGATCGGGGAGCTGTTTTTT,CASSTGGIGELFF
TRBJ1-2,TRBD1,TRBV14,NA,TGTGCCAGCAGCCCGACAGGGGACTATGGCTACACCTTC,CASSPTGDYGYTF
TRBJ2-7,TRBD1,TRBV27,NA,TGTGCCAGCAGTGGAGGGACAGGGTCTACATCCGAGCAGTACTTC,CASSGGTGSTSEQYF
TRBJ2-7,TRBD1,TRBV10-3,NA,TGTGCCATCAGGACAGGGGGCGATCAAAACCGCTACGAGCAGTACTTC,CAIRTGGDQNRYEQYF
TRBJ1-1,TRBD1,TRBV19,few,TGTGCCAGTAGCACCCCCACAGGGGGCGTGAACACTGAAGCTTTCTTT,CASSTPTGGVNTEAFF
TRBJ1-1,NA,TRBV11-2,NA,TGTGCCAGCAGCTTAGGGGGACCCCGGGGGACTGAAGCTTTCTTT,CASSLGGPRGTEAFF
TRBJ1-2,NA,TRBV28,NA,TGTGCCAGCAACAGGGAAAGCCTCGGCTACACCTTC,CASNRESLGYTF
TRBJ1-1,NA,TRBV5-5,NA,TGTGCCAGCAGCTTACTCGACAGAAACCTTGAAGCTTTCTTT,CASSLLDRNLEAFF
TRBJ2-7,NA,TRBV30,NA,TGTGCCTGGAGTGTACTGGGGGGCGAGCAGTACTTC,CAWSVLGGEQYF
TRBJ2-7,TRBD2,TRBV19,NA,TGTGCCAGTAGTATAGATCGGGGACTAGCGGGACCCTACGAGCAGTACTTC,CASSIDRGLAGPYEQYF
TRBJ1-1,NA,TRBV7-6,NA,TGTGCCAGCAGCTTAGCTCCTATTCGTAACACTGAAGCTTTCTTT,CASSLAPIRNTEAFF
TRBJ2-3,TRBD2,TRBV7-2,NA,TGTGCCAGCAGCTTAGCAGGTTTCGGGGGGGCCGCAGATACGCAGTATTTT,CASSLAGFGGAADTQYF
TRBJ2-7,TRBD2,TRBV29-1,NA,TGCAGCGTTGACTTAGCGGGGGGGAACGAGCAGTACTTC,CSVDLAGGNEQYF
TRBJ1-1,NA,TRBV2,NA,TGTGCCAGCAGTTTCGACAGGAACACTGAAGCTTTCTTT,CASSFDRNTEAFF
TRBJ2-5,TRBD2,TRBV7-2,few,TGTGCCAGCAGCTTATTCAGCGGGAGTCAAGAGACCCAGTACTTC,CASSLFSGSQETQYF
TRBJ1-2,NA,TRBV28,NA,TGTGCCAGCAGGAAAACAGGGTTCAGTGGCTACACCTTC,CASRKTGFSGYTF